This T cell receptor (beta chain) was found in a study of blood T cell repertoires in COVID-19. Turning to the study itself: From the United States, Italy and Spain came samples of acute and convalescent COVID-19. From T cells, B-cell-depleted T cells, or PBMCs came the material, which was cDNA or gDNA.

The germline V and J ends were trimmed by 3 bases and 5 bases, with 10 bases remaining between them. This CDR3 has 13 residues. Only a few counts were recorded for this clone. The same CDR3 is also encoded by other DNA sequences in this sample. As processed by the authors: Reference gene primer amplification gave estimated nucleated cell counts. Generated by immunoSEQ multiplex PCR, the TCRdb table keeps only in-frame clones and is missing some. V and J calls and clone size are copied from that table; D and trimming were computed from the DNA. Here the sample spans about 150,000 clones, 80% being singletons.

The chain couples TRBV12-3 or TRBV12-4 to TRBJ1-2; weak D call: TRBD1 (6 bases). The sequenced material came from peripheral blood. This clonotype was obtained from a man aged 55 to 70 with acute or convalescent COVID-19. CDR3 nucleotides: TGTGCCAGCAGTTTTACAGGGAATTATGGCTACACCTTC. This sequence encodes CASSFTGNYGYTF.